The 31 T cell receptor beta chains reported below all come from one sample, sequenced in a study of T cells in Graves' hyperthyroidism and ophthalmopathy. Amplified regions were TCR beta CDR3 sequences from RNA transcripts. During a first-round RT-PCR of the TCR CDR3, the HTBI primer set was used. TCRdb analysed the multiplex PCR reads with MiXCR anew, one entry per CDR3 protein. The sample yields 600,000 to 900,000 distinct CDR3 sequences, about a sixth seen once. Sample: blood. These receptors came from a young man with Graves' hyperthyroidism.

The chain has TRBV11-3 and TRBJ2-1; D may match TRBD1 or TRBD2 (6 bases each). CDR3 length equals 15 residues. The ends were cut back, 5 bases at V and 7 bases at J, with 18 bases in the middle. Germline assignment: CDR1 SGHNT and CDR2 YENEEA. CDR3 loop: CASSLRGEAQNEQFF. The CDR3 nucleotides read TGTGCCAGCAGCCTGAGGGGGGAGGCTCAAAATGAGCAGTTCTTC. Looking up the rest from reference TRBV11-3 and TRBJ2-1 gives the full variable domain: EAGVVQSPRYKIIEKKQPVAFWCNPISGHNTLYWYLQNLGQGPELLIRYENEEAVDDSQLPKDRFSAERLKGVDSTLKIQPAELGDSAVYLCASSLRGEAQNEQFFGPGTRLTVL.

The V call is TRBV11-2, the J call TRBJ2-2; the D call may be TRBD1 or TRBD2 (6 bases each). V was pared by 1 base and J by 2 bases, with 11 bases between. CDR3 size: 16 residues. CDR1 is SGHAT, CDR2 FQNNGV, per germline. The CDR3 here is CASSLVGGANTGELFF. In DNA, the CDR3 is TGTGCCAGCAGCTTAGTGGGGGGCGCAAACACCGGGGAGCTGTTTTTT. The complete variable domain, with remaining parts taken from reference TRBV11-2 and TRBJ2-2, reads EAGVAQSPRYKIIEKRQSVAFWCNPISGHATLYWYQQILGQGPKLLIQFQNNGVVDDSQLPKDRFSAERLKGVDSTLKIQPAKLEDSAVYLCASSLVGGANTGELFFGEGSRLTVL.

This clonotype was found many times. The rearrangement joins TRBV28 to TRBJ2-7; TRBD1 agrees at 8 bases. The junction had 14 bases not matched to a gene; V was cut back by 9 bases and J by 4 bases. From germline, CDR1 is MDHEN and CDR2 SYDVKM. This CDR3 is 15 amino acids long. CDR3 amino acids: CASTPAQGASYEQYF. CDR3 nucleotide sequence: TGTGCCAGTACCCCCGCCCAGGGGGCGTCTTACGAGCAGTACTTC.

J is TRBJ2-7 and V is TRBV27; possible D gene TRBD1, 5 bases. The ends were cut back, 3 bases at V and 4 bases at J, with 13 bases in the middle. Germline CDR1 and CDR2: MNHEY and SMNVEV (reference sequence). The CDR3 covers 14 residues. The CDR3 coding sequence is TGTGCCAGCAGTTTTACAGGAATGGTTTACGAGCAGTACTTC. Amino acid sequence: CASSFTGMVYEQYF.

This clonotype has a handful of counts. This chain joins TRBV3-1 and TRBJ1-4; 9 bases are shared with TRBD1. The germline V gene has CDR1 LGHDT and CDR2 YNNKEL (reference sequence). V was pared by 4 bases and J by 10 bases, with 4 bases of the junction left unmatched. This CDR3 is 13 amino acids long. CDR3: CASSRDRVGKLFF. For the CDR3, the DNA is TGTGCCAGCAGCCGGGACAGGGTTGGAAAACTGTTTTTT.

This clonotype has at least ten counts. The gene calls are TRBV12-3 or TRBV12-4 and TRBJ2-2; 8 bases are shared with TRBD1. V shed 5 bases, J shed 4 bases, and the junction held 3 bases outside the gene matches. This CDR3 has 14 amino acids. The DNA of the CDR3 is TGTGCCAGCAGTGGGACAGGTTTCACCGGGGAGCTGTTTTTT. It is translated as CASSGTGFTGELFF.

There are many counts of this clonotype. The CDR3 DNA is TGTGCCAGCAGTTTCCCGGGGAGCTCCTACGAGCAGTACTTC. Encoded protein: CASSFPGSSYEQYF. The rearrangement links TRBV12-3 or TRBV12-4 to TRBJ2-7; perhaps TRBD2 as D (5 bases). The CDR3 extends over 14 amino acids. The V and J ends lost 3 bases and 0 bases respectively, with 9 bases between them.

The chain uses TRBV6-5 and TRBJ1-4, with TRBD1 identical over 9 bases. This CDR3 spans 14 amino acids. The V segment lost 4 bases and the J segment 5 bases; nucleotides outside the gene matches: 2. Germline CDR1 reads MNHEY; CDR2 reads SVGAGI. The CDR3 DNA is TGTGCCAGCAGTTCCACAGGGGGCAATGAAAAACTGTTTTTT. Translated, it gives CASSSTGGNEKLFF.

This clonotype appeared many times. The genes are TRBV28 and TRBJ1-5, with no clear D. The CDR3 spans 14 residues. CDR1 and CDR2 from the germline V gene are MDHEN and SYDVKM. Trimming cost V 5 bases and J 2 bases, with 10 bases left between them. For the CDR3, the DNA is TGTGCCAGCAGTATAGGACGGGGCAATCAGCCCCAGCATTTT. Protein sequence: CASSIGRGNQPQHF.

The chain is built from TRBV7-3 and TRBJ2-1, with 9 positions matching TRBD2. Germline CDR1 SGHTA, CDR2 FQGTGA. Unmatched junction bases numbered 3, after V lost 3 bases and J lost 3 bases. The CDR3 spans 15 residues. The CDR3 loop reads CASSFKAGGYNEQFF. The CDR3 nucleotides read TGTGCCAGCAGCTTCAAAGCGGGAGGCTACAATGAGCAGTTCTTC.

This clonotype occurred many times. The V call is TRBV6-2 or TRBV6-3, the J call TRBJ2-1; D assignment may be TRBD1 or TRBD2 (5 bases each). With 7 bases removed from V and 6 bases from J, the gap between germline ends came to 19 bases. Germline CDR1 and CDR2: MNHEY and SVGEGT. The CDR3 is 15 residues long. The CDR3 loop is CASIPGTGMGNEQFF. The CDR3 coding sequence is TGTGCCAGCATCCCCGGGACGGGGATGGGCAATGAGCAGTTCTTC.

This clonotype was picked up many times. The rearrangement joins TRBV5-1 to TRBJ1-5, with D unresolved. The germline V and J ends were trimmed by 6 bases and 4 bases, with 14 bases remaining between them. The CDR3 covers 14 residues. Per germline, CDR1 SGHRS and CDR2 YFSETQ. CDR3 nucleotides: TGCGCCAGCACGGACGTTCCGGGGAATCAGCCCCAGCATTTT. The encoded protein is CASTDVPGNQPQHF.

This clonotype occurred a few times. Written as DNA, the CDR3 is TGTGCCACCGAGACAGGGGGCGCGGGGGGAAACACCATATATTTT. This encodes CATETGGAGGNTIYF. The chain couples TRBV15 to TRBJ1-3; 10 nucleotides agree with TRBD1. This CDR3 region has 15 residues. The junction had 8 bases not matched to a gene; V was cut back by 8 bases and J by 4 bases. Germline CDR1 and CDR2: LNHNV and YYDKDF (reference sequence). The full variable domain, its missing parts supplied by reference TRBV15 and TRBJ1-3, is DAMVIQNPRYQVTQFGKPVTLSCSQTLNHNVMYWYQQKSSQAPKLLFHYYDKDFNNEADTPDNFQSRRPNTSFCFLDIRSPGLGDTAMYLCATETGGAGGNTIYFGEGSWLTVV.

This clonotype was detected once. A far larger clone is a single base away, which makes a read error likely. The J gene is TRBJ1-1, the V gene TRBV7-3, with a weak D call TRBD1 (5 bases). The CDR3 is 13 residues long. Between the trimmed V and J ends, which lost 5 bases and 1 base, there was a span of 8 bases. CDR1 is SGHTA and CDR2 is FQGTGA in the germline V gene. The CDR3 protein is CASSGGPNTEAFF. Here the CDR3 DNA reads TGTGCCAGCAGCGGGGGACCGAACACTGAAGCTTTCTTT.

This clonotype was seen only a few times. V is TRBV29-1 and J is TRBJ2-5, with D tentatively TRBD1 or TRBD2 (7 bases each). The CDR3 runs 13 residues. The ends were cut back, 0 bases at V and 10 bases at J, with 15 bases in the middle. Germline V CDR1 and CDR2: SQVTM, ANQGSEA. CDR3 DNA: TGCAGCGTTGAAGAAGGTTCAGGGGGGGACCAGTACTTC. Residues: CSVEEGSGGDQYF. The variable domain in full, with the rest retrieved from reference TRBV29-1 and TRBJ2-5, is SAVISQKPSRDICQRGTSLTIQCQVDSQVTMMFWYRQQPGQSLTLIATANQGSEATYESGFVIDKFPISRPNLTFSTLTVSNMSPEDSSIYLCSVEEGSGGDQYFGPGTRLLVL.

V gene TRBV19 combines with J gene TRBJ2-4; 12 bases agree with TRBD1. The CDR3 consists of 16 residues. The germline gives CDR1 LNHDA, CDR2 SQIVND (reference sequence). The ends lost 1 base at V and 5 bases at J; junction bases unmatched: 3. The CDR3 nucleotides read TGTGCCAGTAGTATAGGGGACAGGGGGCTGGAAAACATTCAGTACTTC. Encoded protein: CASSIGDRGLENIQYF.

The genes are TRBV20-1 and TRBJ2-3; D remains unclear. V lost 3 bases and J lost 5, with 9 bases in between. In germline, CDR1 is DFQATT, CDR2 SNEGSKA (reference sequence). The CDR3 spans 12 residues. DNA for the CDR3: TGCAGTGCTAGCGCGAGCCGAGATACGCAGTATTTT. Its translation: CSASASRDTQYF.

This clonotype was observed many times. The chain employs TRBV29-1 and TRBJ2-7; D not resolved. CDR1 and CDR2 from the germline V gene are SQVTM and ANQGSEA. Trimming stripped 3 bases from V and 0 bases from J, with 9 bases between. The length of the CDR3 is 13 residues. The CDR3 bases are TGCAGCGTTGAGGGATCGAGCTCCTACGAGCAGTACTTC. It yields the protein CSVEGSSSYEQYF.

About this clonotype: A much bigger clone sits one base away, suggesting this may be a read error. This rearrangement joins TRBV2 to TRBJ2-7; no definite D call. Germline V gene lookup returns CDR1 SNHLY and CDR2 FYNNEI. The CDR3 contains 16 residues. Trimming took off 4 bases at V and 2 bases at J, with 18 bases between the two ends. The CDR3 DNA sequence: TGTGCCAGCAGTGGGGTTAGGCTTTCGAATGCCTACGAGCAGTACTTC. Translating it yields CASSGVRLSNAYEQYF.

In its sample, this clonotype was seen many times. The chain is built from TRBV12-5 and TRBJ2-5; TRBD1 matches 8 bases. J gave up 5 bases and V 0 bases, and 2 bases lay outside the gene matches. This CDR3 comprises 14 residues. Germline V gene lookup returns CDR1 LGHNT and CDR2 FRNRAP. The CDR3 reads CASGLVQGEETQYF. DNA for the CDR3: TGTGCTAGTGGTTTGGTACAGGGGGAGGAGACCCAGTACTTC.

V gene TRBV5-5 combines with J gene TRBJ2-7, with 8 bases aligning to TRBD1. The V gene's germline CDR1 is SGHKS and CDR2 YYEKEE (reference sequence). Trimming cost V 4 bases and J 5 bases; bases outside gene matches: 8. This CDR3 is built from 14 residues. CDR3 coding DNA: TGTGCCAGCAGCCGAAGGACAGGGAGCCACGAGCAGTACTTC. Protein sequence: CASSRRTGSHEQYF.

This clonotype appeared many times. CDR3 nucleotides: TGTGCCAGCAGCCCCTCACTATGGAGGAACACTGAAGCTTTCTTT. Translating it yields CASSPSLWRNTEAFF. V and J are TRBV7-9 and TRBJ1-1; D gene ambiguous. The germline V gene has CDR1 SEHNR and CDR2 FQNEAQ (reference sequence). V was clipped by 5 bases and J by 1 base, with 14 bases between them. CDR3 length: 15 amino acids.

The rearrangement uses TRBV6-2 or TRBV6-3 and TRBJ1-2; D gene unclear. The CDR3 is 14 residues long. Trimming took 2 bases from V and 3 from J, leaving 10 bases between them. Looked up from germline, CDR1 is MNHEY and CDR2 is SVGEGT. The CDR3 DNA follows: TGTGCCAGCAGTTACAGGGTACCCCACTATGGCTACACCTTC. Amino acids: CASSYRVPHYGYTF.

The CDR3 DNA reads as TGCGCCAGCAGTGATCCGGGGGCCAATGAGCAGTTCTTC. As protein: CASSDPGANEQFF. The rearrangement uses TRBV10-1 and TRBJ2-1, with D perhaps TRBD1 or TRBD2 (6 bases each). The CDR3 is made up of 13 amino acids. Germline V gives CDR1 WNHNN, CDR2 SYGVQD (reference sequence). V was pared by 3 bases and J by 6 bases, with 9 bases between.

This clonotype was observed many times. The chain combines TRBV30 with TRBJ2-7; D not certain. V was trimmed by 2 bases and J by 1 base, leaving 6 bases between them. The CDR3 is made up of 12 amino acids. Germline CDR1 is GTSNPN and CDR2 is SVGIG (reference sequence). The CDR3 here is CAWSFTSYEQYF. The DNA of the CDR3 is TGTGCCTGGAGTTTTACTTCCTACGAGCAGTACTTC.

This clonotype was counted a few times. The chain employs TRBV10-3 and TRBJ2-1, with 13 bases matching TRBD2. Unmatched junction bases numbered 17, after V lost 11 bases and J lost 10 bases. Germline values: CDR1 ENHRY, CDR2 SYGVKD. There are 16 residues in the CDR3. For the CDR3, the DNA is TGTGCCGTCGCTCCGTGGAGTACTAGCGGGAGGGGAGAGCAGTTCTTC. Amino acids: CAVAPWSTSGRGEQFF.

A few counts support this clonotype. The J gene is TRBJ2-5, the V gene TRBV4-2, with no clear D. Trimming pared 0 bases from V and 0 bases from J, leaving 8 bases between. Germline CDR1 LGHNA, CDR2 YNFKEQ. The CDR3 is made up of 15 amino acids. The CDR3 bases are TGTGCCAGCAGCCAAGATTTGACGAACCAAGAGACCCAGTACTTC. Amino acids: CASSQDLTNQETQYF.

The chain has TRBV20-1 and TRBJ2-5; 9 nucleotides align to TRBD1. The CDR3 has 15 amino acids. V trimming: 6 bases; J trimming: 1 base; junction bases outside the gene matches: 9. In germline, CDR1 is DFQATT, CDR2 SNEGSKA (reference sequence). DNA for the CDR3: TGCAGTGCCAACCCAGGGGACAGGGCCCAAGAGACCCAGTACTTC. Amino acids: CSANPGDRAQETQYF.

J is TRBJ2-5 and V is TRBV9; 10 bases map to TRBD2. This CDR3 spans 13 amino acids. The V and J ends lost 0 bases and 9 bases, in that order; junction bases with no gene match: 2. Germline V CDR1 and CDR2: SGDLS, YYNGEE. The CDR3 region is CASSVATSGAQYF. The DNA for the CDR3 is TGTGCCAGCAGCGTAGCAACTAGCGGGGCCCAGTACTTC.

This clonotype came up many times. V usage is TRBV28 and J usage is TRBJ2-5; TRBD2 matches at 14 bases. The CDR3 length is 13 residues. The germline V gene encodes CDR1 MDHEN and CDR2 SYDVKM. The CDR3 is CATGTSGSETQYF. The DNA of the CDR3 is TGTGCGACTGGGACTAGCGGGAGTGAGACCCAGTACTTC.

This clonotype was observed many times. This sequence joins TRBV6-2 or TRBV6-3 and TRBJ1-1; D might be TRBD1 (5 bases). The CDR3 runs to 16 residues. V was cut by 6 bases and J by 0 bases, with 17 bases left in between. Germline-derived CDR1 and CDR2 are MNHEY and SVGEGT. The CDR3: CASRLPGGGLNTEAFF. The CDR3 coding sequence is TGTGCCAGCAGGCTCCCGGGGGGGGGATTGAACACTGAAGCTTTCTTT.